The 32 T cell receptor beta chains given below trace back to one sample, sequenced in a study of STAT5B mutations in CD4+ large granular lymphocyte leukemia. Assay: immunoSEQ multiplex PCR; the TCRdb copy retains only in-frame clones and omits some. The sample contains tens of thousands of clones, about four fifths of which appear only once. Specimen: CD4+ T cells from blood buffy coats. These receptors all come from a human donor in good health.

Written as DNA, the CDR3 is TGTGCCAGCAAGGAAGACTTGACAGGGGCAGATACGCAGTATTTT. Its protein product is CASKEDLTGADTQYF. The chain uses TRBV5-4 and TRBJ2-3; 8 nucleotides match TRBD1. This CDR3 is 15 amino acids long. The germline V gene encodes CDR1 SGHNT and CDR2 YYREEE (reference sequence). J was trimmed by 4 bases and V by 6 bases; bases with no gene match: 10.

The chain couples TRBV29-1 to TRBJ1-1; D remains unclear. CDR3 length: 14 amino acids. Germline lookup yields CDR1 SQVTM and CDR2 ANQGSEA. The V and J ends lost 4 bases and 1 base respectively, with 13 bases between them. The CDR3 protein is CSVAVGQKNTEAFF. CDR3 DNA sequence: TGCAGCGTTGCTGTTGGGCAGAAGAACACTGAAGCTTTCTTT.

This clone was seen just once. DNA of the CDR3: TGTGCCAGCAGCCCGATAAGAGAAAAACTGTTTTTT. It is translated as CASSPIREKLFF. The V call is TRBV7-9, the J call TRBJ1-4, with no clear D. The CDR3 contains 12 residues. The V gene's germline CDR1 is SEHNR and CDR2 FQNEAQ (reference sequence). The germline V and J ends were trimmed by 5 bases and 8 bases, with 9 bases remaining between them.

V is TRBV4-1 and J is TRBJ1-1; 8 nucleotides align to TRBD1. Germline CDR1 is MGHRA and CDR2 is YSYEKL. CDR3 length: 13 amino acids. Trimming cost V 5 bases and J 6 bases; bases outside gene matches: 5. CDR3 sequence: CASSSTGGAEAFF. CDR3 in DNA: TGCGCCAGCAGCTCAACAGGGGGGGCTGAAGCTTTCTTT.

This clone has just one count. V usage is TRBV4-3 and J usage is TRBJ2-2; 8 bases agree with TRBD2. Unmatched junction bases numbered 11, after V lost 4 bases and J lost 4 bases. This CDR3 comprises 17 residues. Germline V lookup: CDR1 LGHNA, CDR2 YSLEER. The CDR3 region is CASSPQALAGLTGELFF. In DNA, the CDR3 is TGCGCCAGCAGCCCCCAGGCATTAGCGGGACTCACCGGGGAGCTGTTTTTT.

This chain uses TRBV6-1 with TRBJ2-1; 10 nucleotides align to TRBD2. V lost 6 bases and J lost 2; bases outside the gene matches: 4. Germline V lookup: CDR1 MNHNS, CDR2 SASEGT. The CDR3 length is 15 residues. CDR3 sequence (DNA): TGTGCCAGCAGGCCTAGCGGGGGCCCCTACAATGAGCAGTTCTTC. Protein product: CASRPSGGPYNEQFF.

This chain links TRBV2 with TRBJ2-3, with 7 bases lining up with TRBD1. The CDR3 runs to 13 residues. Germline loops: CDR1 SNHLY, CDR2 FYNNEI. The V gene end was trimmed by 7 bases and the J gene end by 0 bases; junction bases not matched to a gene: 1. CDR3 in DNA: TGTGCCAGCAACAGGGGAAGCACAGATACGCAGTATTTT. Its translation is CASNRGSTDTQYF.

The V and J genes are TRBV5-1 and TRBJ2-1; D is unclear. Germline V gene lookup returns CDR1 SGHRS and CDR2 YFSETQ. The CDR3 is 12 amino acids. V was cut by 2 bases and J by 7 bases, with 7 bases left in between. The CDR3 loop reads CASSLTRNEQFF. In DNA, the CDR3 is TGCGCCAGCAGCTTAACTCGAAATGAGCAGTTCTTC.

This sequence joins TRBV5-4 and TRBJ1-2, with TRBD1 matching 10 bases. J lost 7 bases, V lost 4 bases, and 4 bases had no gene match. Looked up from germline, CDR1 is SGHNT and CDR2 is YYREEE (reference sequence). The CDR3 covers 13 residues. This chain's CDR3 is CASSMDRGGGYTF. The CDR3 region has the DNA TGTGCCAGCAGCATGGACAGGGGGGGTGGCTACACCTTC.

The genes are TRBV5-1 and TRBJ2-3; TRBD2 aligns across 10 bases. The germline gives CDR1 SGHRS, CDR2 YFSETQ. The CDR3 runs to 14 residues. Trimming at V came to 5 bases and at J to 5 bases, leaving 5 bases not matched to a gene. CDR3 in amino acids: CASRLAGVRDTQYF. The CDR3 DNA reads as TGCGCCAGCAGGCTAGCGGGAGTTCGAGATACGCAGTATTTT.

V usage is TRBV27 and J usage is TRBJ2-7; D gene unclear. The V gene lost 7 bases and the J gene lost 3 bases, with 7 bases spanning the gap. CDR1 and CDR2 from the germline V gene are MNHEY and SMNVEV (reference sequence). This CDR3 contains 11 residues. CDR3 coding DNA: TGTGCCAGCAAGGGAAACTACGAGCAGTACTTC. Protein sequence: CASKGNYEQYF.

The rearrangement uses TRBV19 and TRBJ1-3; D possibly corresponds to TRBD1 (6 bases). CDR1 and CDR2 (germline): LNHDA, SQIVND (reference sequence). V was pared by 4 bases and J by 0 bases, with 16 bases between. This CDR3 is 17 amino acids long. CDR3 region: CASSTDRIPSSGNTIYF. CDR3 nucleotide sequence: TGTGCCAGTAGTACCGACAGGATCCCTAGCTCTGGAAACACCATATATTTT.

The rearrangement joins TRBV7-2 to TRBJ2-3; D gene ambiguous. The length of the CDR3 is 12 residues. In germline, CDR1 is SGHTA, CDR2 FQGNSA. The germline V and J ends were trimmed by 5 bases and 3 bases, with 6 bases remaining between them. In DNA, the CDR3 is TGTGCCAGCAGCGCCTTGACAGATACGCAGTATTTT. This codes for CASSALTDTQYF.

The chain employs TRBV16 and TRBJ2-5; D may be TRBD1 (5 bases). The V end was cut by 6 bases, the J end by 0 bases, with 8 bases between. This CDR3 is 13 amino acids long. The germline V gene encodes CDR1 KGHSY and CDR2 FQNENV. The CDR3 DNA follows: TGTGCCAGCAGTCCAGGGTACCAAGAGACCCAGTACTTC. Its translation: CASSPGYQETQYF.

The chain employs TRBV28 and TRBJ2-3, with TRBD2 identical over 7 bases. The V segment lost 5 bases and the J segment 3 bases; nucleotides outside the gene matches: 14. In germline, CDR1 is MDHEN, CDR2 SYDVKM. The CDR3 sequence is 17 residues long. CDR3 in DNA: TGTGCCAGCAGTCCCCTGCCGGGACTACCAGGGACAGATACGCAGTATTTT. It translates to CASSPLPGLPGTDTQYF.

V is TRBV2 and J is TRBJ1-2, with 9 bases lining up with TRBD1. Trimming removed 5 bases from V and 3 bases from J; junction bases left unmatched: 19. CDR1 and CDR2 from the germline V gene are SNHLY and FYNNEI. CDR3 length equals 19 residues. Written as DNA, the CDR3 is TGTGCCAGCAGTCCCTTTGCCCGAAGAAGGACAGGGGTAGACTATGGCTACACCTTC. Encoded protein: CASSPFARRRTGVDYGYTF.

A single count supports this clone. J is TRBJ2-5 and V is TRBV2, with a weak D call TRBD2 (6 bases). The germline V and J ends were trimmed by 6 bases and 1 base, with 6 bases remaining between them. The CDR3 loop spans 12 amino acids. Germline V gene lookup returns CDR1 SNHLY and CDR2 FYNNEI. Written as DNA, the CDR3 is TGTGCCAGCAGGGGACTCCAAGAGACCCAGTACTTC. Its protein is CASRGLQETQYF.

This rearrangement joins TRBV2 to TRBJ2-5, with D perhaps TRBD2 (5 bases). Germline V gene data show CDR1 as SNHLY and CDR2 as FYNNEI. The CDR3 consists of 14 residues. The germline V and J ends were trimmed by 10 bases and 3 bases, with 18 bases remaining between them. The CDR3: CATRRGSFKETQYF. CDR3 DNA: TGTGCCACAAGAAGAGGGTCGTTCAAAGAGACCCAGTACTTC.

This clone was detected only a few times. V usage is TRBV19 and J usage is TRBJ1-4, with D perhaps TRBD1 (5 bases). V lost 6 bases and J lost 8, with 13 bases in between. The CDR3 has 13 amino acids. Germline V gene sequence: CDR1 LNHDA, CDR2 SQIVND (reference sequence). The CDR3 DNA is TGTGCCAGTAGCGGGACCGTGGGGGAAAAACTGTTTTTT. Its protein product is CASSGTVGEKLFF.

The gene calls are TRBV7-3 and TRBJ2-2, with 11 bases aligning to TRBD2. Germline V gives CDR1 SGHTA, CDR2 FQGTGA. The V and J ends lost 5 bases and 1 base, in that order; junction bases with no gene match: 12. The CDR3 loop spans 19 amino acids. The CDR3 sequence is CASSAYPGLAAQNTGELFF. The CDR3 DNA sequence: TGTGCCAGCAGCGCATACCCGGGACTAGCGGCTCAGAACACCGGGGAGCTGTTTTTT.

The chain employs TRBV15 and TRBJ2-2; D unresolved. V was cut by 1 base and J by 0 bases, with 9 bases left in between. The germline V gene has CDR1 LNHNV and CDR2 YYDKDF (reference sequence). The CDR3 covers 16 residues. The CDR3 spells CATSRGITANTGELFF. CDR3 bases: TGTGCCACCAGCAGAGGAATTACGGCGAACACCGGGGAGCTGTTTTTT.

DNA of the CDR3: TGTGCCAGCAGCTTATTCCGCGACAGCACCGGGGAGCTGTTTTTT. Protein sequence: CASSLFRDSTGELFF. The chain couples TRBV7-8 to TRBJ2-2, with D tentatively TRBD1 (5 bases). The CDR3 length is 15 residues. V was clipped by 2 bases and J by 4 bases, with 11 bases between them. CDR1 and CDR2 (germline): SGHVS, FQNEAQ.

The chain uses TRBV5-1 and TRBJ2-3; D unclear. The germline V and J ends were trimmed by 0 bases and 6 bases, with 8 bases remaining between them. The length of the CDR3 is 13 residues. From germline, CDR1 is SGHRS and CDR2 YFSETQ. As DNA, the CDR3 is TGCGCCAGCAGCTTGGGGTCGACGGATACGCAGTATTTT. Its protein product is CASSLGSTDTQYF.

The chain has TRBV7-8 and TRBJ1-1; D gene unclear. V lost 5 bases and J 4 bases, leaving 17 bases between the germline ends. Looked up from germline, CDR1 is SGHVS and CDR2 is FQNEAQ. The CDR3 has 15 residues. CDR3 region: CASSPIETSITEAFF. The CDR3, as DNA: TGTGCCAGCAGCCCGATAGAGACCTCGATCACTGAAGCTTTCTTT.

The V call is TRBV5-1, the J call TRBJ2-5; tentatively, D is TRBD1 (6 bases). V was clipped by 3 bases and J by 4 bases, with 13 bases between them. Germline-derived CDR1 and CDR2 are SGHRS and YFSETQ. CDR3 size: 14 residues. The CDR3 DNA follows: TGCGCCAGCAGCTCGGCAGGGGATCGAGAGACCCAGTACTTC. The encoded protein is CASSSAGDRETQYF.

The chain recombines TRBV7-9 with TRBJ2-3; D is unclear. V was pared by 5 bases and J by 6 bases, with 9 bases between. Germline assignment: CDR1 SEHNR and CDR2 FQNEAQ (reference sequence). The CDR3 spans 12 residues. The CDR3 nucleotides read TGTGCCAGCAGCCTCTTGGGGGATACGCAGTATTTT. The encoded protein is CASSLLGDTQYF.

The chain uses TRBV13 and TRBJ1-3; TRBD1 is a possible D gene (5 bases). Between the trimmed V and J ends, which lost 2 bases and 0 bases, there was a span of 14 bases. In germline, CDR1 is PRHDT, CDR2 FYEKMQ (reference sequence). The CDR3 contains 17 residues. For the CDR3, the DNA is TGTGCCAGCAGCTTACGGGGCAGAACCCTCTCTGGAAACACCATATATTTT. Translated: CASSLRGRTLSGNTIYF.

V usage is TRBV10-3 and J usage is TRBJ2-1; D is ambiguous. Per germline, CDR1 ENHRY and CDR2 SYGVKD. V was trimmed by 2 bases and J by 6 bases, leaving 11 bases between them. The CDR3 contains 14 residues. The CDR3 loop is CAISEMVFGNEQFF. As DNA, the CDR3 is TGTGCCATCAGTGAGATGGTATTCGGCAATGAGCAGTTCTTC.

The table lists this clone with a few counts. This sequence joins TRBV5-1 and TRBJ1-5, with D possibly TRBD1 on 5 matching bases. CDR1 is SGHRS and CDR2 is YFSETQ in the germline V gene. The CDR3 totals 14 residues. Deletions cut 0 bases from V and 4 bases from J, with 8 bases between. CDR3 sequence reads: CASSLVGGNQPQHF. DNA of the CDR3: TGCGCCAGCAGCTTGGTGGGGGGAAATCAGCCCCAGCATTTT.

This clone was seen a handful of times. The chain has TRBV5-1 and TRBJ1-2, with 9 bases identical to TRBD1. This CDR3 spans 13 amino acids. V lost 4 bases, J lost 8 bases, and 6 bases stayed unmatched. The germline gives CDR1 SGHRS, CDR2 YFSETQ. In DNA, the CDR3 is TGCGCCAGCAGCCAGCCGGGACAGGGAGGCTACACCTTC. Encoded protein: CASSQPGQGGYTF.

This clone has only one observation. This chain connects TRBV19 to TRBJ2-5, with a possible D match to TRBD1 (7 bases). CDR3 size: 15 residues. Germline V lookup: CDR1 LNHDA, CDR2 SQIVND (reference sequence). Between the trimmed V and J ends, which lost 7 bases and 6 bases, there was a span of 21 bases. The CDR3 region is CASTGGQGGIQTQYF. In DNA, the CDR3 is TGTGCCAGTACAGGGGGGCAGGGGGGAATCCAGACCCAGTACTTC.

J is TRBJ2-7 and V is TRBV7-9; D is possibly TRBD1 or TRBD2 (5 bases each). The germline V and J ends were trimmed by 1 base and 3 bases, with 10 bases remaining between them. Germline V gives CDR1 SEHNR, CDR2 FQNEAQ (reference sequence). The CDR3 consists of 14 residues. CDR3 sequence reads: CASSLEGPYYEQYF. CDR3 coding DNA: TGTGCCAGCAGCTTAGAGGGACCCTACTACGAGCAGTACTTC.